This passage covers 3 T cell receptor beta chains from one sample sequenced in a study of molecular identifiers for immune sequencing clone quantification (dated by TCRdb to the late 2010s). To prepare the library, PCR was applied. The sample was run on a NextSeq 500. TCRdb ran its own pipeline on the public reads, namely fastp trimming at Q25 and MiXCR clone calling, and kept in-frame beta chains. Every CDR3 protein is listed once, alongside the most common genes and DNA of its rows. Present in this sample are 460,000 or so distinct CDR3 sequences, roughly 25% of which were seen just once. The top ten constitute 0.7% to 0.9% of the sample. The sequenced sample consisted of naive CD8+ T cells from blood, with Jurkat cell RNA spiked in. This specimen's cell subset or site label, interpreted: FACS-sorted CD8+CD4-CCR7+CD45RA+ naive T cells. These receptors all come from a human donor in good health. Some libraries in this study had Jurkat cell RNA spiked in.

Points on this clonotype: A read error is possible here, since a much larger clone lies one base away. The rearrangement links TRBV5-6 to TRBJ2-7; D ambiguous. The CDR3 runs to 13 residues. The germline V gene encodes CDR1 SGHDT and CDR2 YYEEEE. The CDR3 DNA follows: TGTGCCAGCACCTTGGGCAGGTCCTACGAGCAGTACTTC. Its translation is CASTLGRSYEQYF.

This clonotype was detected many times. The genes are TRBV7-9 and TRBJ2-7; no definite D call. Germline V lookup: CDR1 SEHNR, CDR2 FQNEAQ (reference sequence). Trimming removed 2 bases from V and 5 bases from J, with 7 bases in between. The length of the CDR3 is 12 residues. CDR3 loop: CASSLSLHEQYF. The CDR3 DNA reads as TGTGCCAGCAGCTTAAGCTTGCACGAGCAGTACTTC.

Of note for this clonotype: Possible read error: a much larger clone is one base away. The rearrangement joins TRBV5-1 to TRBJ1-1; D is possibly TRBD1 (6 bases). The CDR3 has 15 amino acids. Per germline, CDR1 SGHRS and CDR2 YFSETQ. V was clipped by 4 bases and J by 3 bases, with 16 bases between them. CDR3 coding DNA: TGCGCCAGCAGCATTGGTCCCAGGGGATACACTGAAGCTTTCTTT. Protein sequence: CASSIGPRGYTEAFF.